This T cell receptor (beta chain) is from a study of identical twins. General study results and limits: Modeled out-of-frame TCR alpha sharing in monozygotic twins fell below observed levels.

All of the donors were Caucasians in good health. This clonotype has only a few counts. Its antigen is unknown. The CDR3 contains 14 residues. V dropped 0 bases and J dropped 1 base, with 8 bases sitting between them. Germline CDR1 is GTSNPN and CDR2 is SVGIG (reference sequence). TCRdb ran MiXCR on the 5' RACE reads and lists one entry per CDR3 protein. The sample has roughly 250,000 distinct CDR3 sequences; over 12% are singletons. The clonotype originates from a woman aged 18 to 35 in good health. The chain uses TRBV30 and TRBJ2-3, with D unresolved. Sequences were obtained from memory (CD45RO+) T cells sorted from blood. CDR3 protein: CAWSVGLGTDTQYF. Written as DNA, the CDR3 is TGTGCCTGGAGTGTAGGGCTGGGCACAGATACGCAGTATTTT. The whole variable domain, filled in from reference TRBV30 and TRBJ2-3, reads SQTIHQWPATLVQPVGSPLSLECTVEGTSNPNLYWYRQAAGRGLQLLFYSVGIGQISSEVPQNLSASRPQDRQFILSSKKLLLSDSGFYLCAWSVGLGTDTQYFGPGTRLTVL.